A single sample is the source of the 21 T cell receptor beta chains below, sequenced in a study of graft-versus-host responses after intestinal transplantation. These receptors' targets are unknown. The repertoire was sequenced with immunoSEQ multiplex PCR; TCRdb's copy has only in-frame clones and lacks some. The repertoire consists of tens of thousands of clones, with around 89% occurring once and the leading ten covering less than 5%. The source material was unstimulated CD8+ T cells sorted from spleen or lymph node cells, sampled before transplant. The receptors here all came from a human donor who was the organ donor for an intestinal transplant.

The chain has TRBV7-2 and TRBJ1-2; no reliable D call. Deletions cut 4 bases from V and 2 bases from J, with 11 bases between. The CDR3 sequence is 14 residues long. The germline gives CDR1 SGHTA, CDR2 FQGNSA. CDR3 bases: TGTGCCAGCAGCTCTAGAGCAATAAACTATGGCTACACCTTC. Translating gives CASSSRAINYGYTF.

This chain connects TRBV4-3 to TRBJ1-1, with TRBD1 as a possible D gene (5 bases). V was cut by 0 bases and J by 0 bases, with 23 bases left in between. Per germline, CDR1 LGHNA and CDR2 YSLEER. CDR3 size: 20 residues. The CDR3 region is CASSQDLSSIMGLMNTEAFF. The DNA of the CDR3 is TGCGCCAGCAGCCAAGACCTCAGCAGTATCATGGGGCTGATGAACACTGAAGCTTTCTTT.

The chain uses TRBV28 and TRBJ2-2; 9 bases line up with TRBD2. The ends lost 5 bases at V and 4 bases at J; junction bases unmatched: 8. This CDR3 comprises 16 residues. Germline V gene data show CDR1 as MDHEN and CDR2 as SYDVKM. The CDR3 DNA follows: TGTGCCAGCAGTCCGGCAGCGGGGGGTATCACCGGGGAGCTGTTTTTT. Protein sequence: CASSPAAGGITGELFF.

The chain uses TRBV7-6 and TRBJ2-3, with 9 nucleotides matching TRBD1. Germline loops: CDR1 SGHVS, CDR2 FNYEAQ. V gave up 6 bases and J gave up 3 bases; unmatched junction bases: 4. There are 14 residues in the CDR3. CDR3 region: CASRGTGRTDTQYF. CDR3 DNA: TGTGCCAGCAGGGGGACAGGGAGAACAGATACGCAGTATTTT.

V is TRBV7-3 and J is TRBJ2-2; 9 bases are a match to TRBD2. The CDR3 has 17 residues. CDR1 and CDR2 (germline): SGHTA, FQGTGA. With V trimmed by 0 bases and J by 5 bases, 7 bases remained unmatched. For the CDR3, the DNA is TGTGCCAGCAGCTTAACGGCGGGGGGGCCCTTGACCGGGGAGCTGTTTTTT. Protein product: CASSLTAGGPLTGELFF.

V usage is TRBV7-9 and J usage is TRBJ1-4; 8 bases fit TRBD1. CDR3 length: 18 amino acids. CDR1 and CDR2 from the germline V gene are SEHNR and FQNEAQ (reference sequence). The V and J ends lost 1 base and 3 bases, in that order; junction bases with no gene match: 10. As DNA, the CDR3 is TGTGCCAGCAGCTTAGATCAGGGGGCCGTCGGGGCTAATGAAAAACTGTTTTTT. It codes for CASSLDQGAVGANEKLFF.

The DNA of the CDR3 is TGTGCCAGCAGCTTGGGAATTCTGGGACAGGGGACCTTCTACGAGCAGTACGTC. Amino acid sequence: CASSLGILGQGTFYEQYV. The chain uses TRBV7-6 and TRBJ2-7, with TRBD1 matching over 10 bases. This CDR3 is built from 18 residues. Germline assignment: CDR1 SGHVS and CDR2 FNYEAQ. J gave up 3 bases and V 3 bases, and 14 bases lay outside the gene matches.

The V and J genes are TRBV7-8 and TRBJ1-5, with D maybe TRBD1 (5 bases). V was trimmed by 3 bases and J by 3 bases, leaving 21 bases between them. The CDR3 spans 18 residues. Germline CDR1 is SGHVS and CDR2 is FQNEAQ. In DNA, the CDR3 is TGTGCCAGCAGCTTTAAGGAAGGAGGGGATTGGAACAATCAGCCCCAGCATTTT. Translation gives CASSFKEGGDWNNQPQHF.

The chain links TRBV19 to TRBJ2-1, with 11 bases matching TRBD1. CDR3 length: 15 amino acids. J gave up 9 bases and V 5 bases, and 9 bases lay outside the gene matches. Germline V gives CDR1 LNHDA, CDR2 SQIVND (reference sequence). CDR3 loop: CASSYPGQGDSEQFF. The CDR3 DNA reads TGTGCCAGTAGTTATCCGGGACAGGGGGATTCTGAGCAGTTCTTC.

The chain links TRBV2 to TRBJ2-2; 11 nucleotides agree with TRBD2. V dropped 10 bases and J dropped 0; count of bases not matched to a gene: 16. This CDR3 has 19 residues. Germline CDR1 is SNHLY and CDR2 is FYNNEI. The CDR3 reads CATEAAPSGGRTNTGELFF. The CDR3 DNA reads TGTGCCACCGAAGCCGCCCCTAGCGGGGGGCGAACGAACACCGGGGAGCTGTTTTTT. The full variable domain, completed using reference TRBV2 and TRBJ2-2, is EPEVTQTPSHQVTQMGQEVILRCVPISNHLYFYWYRQILGQKVEFLVSFYNNEISEKSEIFDDQFSVERPDGSNFTLKIRSTKLEDSAMYFCATEAAPSGGRTNTGELFFGEGSRLTVL.

The V and J genes are TRBV2 and TRBJ2-5, with a possible D match to TRBD2 (5 bases). The V gene's germline CDR1 is SNHLY and CDR2 FYNNEI. The CDR3 length is 16 residues. The V gene lost 8 bases and the J gene lost 5 bases, with 24 bases spanning the gap. CDR3 DNA: TGTGCCAGCCTCGACGGGTTTAGCGACGTGGGCGAGACCCAGTACTTC. Protein: CASLDGFSDVGETQYF.

This rearrangement joins TRBV27 to TRBJ2-1; D is perhaps TRBD2 (5 bases). Deletions cut 5 bases from V and 5 bases from J, with 10 bases between. In germline, CDR1 is MNHEY, CDR2 SMNVEV (reference sequence). This CDR3 region has 13 residues. CDR3 region: CASSVTGNNEQFF. In DNA, the CDR3 is TGTGCCAGCAGTGTAACGGGGAACAATGAGCAGTTCTTC.

The chain recombines TRBV4-1 with TRBJ2-3, with TRBD1 matching over 9 bases. Germline CDR1 reads MGHRA; CDR2 reads YSYEKL. The CDR3 loop spans 17 amino acids. The junction had 7 bases not matched to a gene; V was cut back by 0 bases and J by 3 bases. The CDR3 nucleotides are TGCGCCAGCAGCCAAGATTCAGCCGGGACAGGGACAGATACGCAGTATTTT. This gives the protein CASSQDSAGTGTDTQYF.

The chain is built from TRBV5-6 and TRBJ2-2, with 11 bases that match TRBD2. Per the germline V gene, CDR1 is SGHDT and CDR2 is YYEEEE. With 0 bases clipped from V and 7 bases from J, the junction kept 5 bases outside the gene matches. CDR3 length equals 16 residues. The CDR3 nucleotides are TGTGCCAGCAGCTTGGAAATAGCGGGGGGGCACGGGGAGCTGTTTTTT. Amino acid sequence: CASSLEIAGGHGELFF. Variable domain in full (rest from reference TRBV5-6 and TRBJ2-2): DAGVTQSPTHLIKTRGQQVTLRCSPKSGHDTVSWYQQALGQGPQFIFQYYEEEERQRGNFPDRFSGHQFPNYSSELNVNALLLGDSALYLCASSLEIAGGHGELFFGEGSRLTVL.

Only one count was recorded for this clone. This chain uses TRBV28 with TRBJ1-4, with 8 bases fitting TRBD1. Germline V gene sequence: CDR1 MDHEN, CDR2 SYDVKM. The CDR3 is made up of 13 amino acids. V lost 10 bases, J lost 10 bases, and 11 bases stayed unmatched. The CDR3 loop is CATQETGQGKLFF. The CDR3 nucleotides are TGTGCCACCCAGGAGACAGGACAGGGAAAACTGTTTTTT.

The chain recombines TRBV6-4 with TRBJ2-3; 9 bases align to TRBD1. V lost 6 bases, J lost 7 bases, and 8 bases stayed unmatched. This CDR3 is 14 amino acids long. CDR1 and CDR2 from the germline V gene are MRHNA and SNTAGT. The CDR3 DNA follows: TGTGCCAGCAGCACCGGGACAGGGCGCAATACGCAGTATTTT. This codes for CASSTGTGRNTQYF.

This clone has just a few counts. The CDR3 DNA follows: TGTGCCAGCAGTTACTCCGGGGGGTACAATGAGCAGTTCTTC. Residues: CASSYSGGYNEQFF. The rearrangement joins TRBV6-6 to TRBJ2-1, with 7 bases aligning to TRBD2. Germline-derived CDR1 and CDR2 are MNHNY and SVGAGI (reference sequence). This CDR3 contains 14 residues. V was pared by 0 bases and J by 4 bases, with 0 bases of the junction left unmatched.

The CDR3 coding sequence is TGTGCCAGTAGTATAGAACAAGCGCATGGCTACACCTTC. Its translation: CASSIEQAHGYTF. The V and J genes are TRBV19 and TRBJ1-2; unclear D gene. Trimming removed 0 bases at V and 6 bases at J, with 8 bases between. CDR1 and CDR2 from the germline V gene are LNHDA and SQIVND (reference sequence). The CDR3 contains 13 residues.

This rearrangement joins TRBV7-9 to TRBJ2-5, with D possibly matching TRBD1 (6 bases). The V end was cut by 5 bases, the J end by 1 base, with 14 bases between. The CDR3 consists of 15 residues. Germline CDR1 SEHNR, CDR2 FQNEAQ (reference sequence). The CDR3 loop reads CASSKKGTLQETQYF. The CDR3, as DNA: TGTGCCAGCAGCAAAAAAGGGACACTCCAAGAGACCCAGTACTTC.

V gene TRBV11-2 combines with J gene TRBJ1-1; a weak D match, TRBD1 (6 bases). Germline lookup yields CDR1 SGHAT and CDR2 FQNNGV. Trimming took off 5 bases at V and 1 base at J, with 14 bases between the two ends. The CDR3 runs 15 residues. The CDR3 nucleotides are TGTGCCAGCAGCCTACAGACAGGCGAGAACACTGAAGCTTTCTTT. The encoded protein is CASSLQTGENTEAFF.

The sample holds a few counts of this clone. This rearrangement joins TRBV7-9 to TRBJ1-5, with 8 bases identical to TRBD1. With 4 bases clipped from V and 3 bases from J, the junction kept 11 bases outside the gene matches. Germline V lookup: CDR1 SEHNR, CDR2 FQNEAQ (reference sequence). The CDR3 is 17 amino acids. For the CDR3, the DNA is TGTGCCAGCAGCTCCATTACAGGGGGGACGGTCAATCAGCCCCAGCATTTT. Its translation: CASSSITGGTVNQPQHF.